These 21 T cell receptor beta chains were sequenced from one sample in a study of blood T cell repertoires in COVID-19. TCRdb's copy holds only in-frame clones and misses some; the assay was immunoSEQ multiplex PCR. The repertoire holds 70,000 to 90,000 clones, approximately 87% seen once, with about 10% in the top ten. Sequencing was done on a sample of peripheral blood. Receptor source: a human donor in a cohort sampled during active COVID-19.

This clone was found once. The chain uses TRBV25-1 and TRBJ1-4; TRBD1 aligns across 9 bases. V lost 1 base to trimming and J lost 7 bases; unmatched junction nucleotides: 10. The CDR3 extends over 17 amino acids. CDR1 and CDR2 from the germline V gene are MGHDK and SYGVNS. The DNA for the CDR3 is TGTGCCAGCAGTGAATGGGGGACCGGGACAGGGATTGAAAAACTGTTTTTT. It translates to CASSEWGTGTGIEKLFF.

The chain employs TRBV29-1 and TRBJ2-7; 8 bases agree with TRBD1. CDR3 size: 12 residues. The trim removed 5 bases at V and 2 bases at J, leaving 2 bases unmatched. Germline lookup yields CDR1 SQVTM and CDR2 ANQGSEA. CDR3: CSVRTGPYEQYF. CDR3 DNA: TGCAGCGTTCGGACAGGGCCCTACGAGCAGTACTTC.

This clone was detected only a few times. The chain has TRBV19 and TRBJ2-1; 13 bases map to TRBD2. The CDR3 consists of 17 residues. Trimming cost V 5 bases and J 0 bases; bases outside gene matches: 4. Germline V gene sequence: CDR1 LNHDA, CDR2 SQIVND (reference sequence). The CDR3 nucleotides read TGTGCCAGTAGTTCAAGACTAGCGGGAGGCTCCTACAATGAGCAGTTCTTC. Translated: CASSSRLAGGSYNEQFF.

J is TRBJ2-5 and V is TRBV6-9; TRBD2 matches at 13 bases. J was trimmed by 5 bases and V by 2 bases; bases with no gene match: 11. The CDR3 is 18 residues long. Germline V lookup: CDR1 MNHGY, CDR2 SVAAGI. CDR3 loop: CASSYIRGLAGVRETQYF. DNA of the CDR3: TGTGCCAGCAGTTATATCCGAGGACTAGCGGGAGTTCGGGAGACCCAGTACTTC.

This clone came up once. The chain has TRBV28 and TRBJ2-4; D might be TRBD2 (6 bases). The CDR3 length is 15 residues. Germline lookup yields CDR1 MDHEN and CDR2 SYDVKM. V gave up 7 bases and J gave up 2 bases, with 15 bases separating them. The CDR3 loop is CASTTPRGPKNIQYF. The CDR3 DNA reads TGTGCCAGCACCACCCCGCGGGGACCCAAAAACATTCAGTACTTC.

The genes are TRBV6-1 and TRBJ2-5, with 7 positions matching TRBD2. CDR1 MNHNS and CDR2 SASEGT come from the germline V gene. V was clipped by 0 bases and J by 7 bases; unmatched bases: 11. CDR3 length equals 16 residues. The CDR3 DNA is TGTGCCAGCAGTGAAGCGCTTCGGGGGGTTAGGTTGACCCAGTACTTC. This codes for CASSEALRGVRLTQYF.

The chain combines TRBV19 with TRBJ2-3, with D unclear. The CDR3 runs to 13 residues. Germline loops: CDR1 LNHDA, CDR2 SQIVND (reference sequence). Trimming removed 1 base at V and 4 bases at J, with 6 bases between. CDR3 nucleotide sequence: TGTGCCAGTAGTATAGGGCAATCAGATACGCAGTATTTT. Translation gives CASSIGQSDTQYF.

This chain uses TRBV5-6 with TRBJ2-7, with D possibly being TRBD2 (6 bases). This CDR3 spans 17 amino acids. Between the trimmed V and J ends, which lost 4 bases and 6 bases, there was a span of 26 bases. In germline, CDR1 is SGHDT, CDR2 YYEEEE. CDR3 amino acids: CASSLLGSGASRGEQYF. DNA of the CDR3: TGTGCCAGCAGCCTCTTGGGGTCGGGAGCGTCTAGAGGCGAGCAGTACTTC.

The chain combines TRBV7-2 with TRBJ2-7; 10 bases match TRBD2. Germline loops: CDR1 SGHTA, CDR2 FQGNSA. V lost 2 bases to trimming and J lost 3 bases; unmatched junction nucleotides: 7. The CDR3 has 16 residues. CDR3 DNA sequence: TGTGCCAGCAGCTTACTGTCTAGCGGGGGTAGCTACGAGCAGTACTTC. This encodes CASSLLSSGGSYEQYF.

The chain joins TRBV12-2 to TRBJ1-5; TRBD1 was called by the table and not checked on the DNA. TRBV12-2 is given as a pseudogene. The CDR3 consists of 18 residues. CDR3 sequence (DNA): TGTGCAAGTCGCTTAGGTTCCTCAGGACAGGGGGCAGGTCAGCCCCAGCATTTT. This sequence encodes CASRLGSSGQGAGQPQHF.

The chain uses TRBV9 and TRBJ2-3, with TRBD2 matching over 9 bases. This CDR3 is 15 amino acids long. V shed 4 bases, J shed 6 bases, and the junction held 9 bases outside the gene matches. Germline CDR1 is SGDLS and CDR2 is YYNGEE. CDR3 coding DNA: TGTGCCAGCAGCACTTTAGCGGGAGTAAGTGATACGCAGTATTTT. As protein: CASSTLAGVSDTQYF.

The rearrangement joins TRBV5-1 to TRBJ2-1; 14 nucleotides agree with TRBD2. Germline loops: CDR1 SGHRS, CDR2 YFSETQ. This CDR3 is built from 15 residues. V dropped 4 bases and J dropped 10; count of bases not matched to a gene: 7. CDR3 protein: CASSDGTSGSWEQFF. In nucleotides, the CDR3 is TGCGCCAGCAGCGATGGGACTAGCGGGAGCTGGGAGCAGTTCTTC.

This sequence joins TRBV6-6 and TRBJ1-6; 10 nucleotides line up with TRBD1. The CDR3 totals 15 residues. V gave up 2 bases and J gave up 8 bases; unmatched junction bases: 3. From germline, CDR1 is MNHNY and CDR2 SVGAGI (reference sequence). CDR3 nucleotide sequence: TGTGCCAGCAGTTACGGGGGACAGGGGTATTCACCCCTCCACTTT. It encodes CASSYGGQGYSPLHF.

J is TRBJ1-4 and V is TRBV19, with 7 nucleotides matching TRBD1. The J segment lost 7 bases and the V segment lost 0 bases, leaving 5 bases of the junction unmatched. CDR1 is LNHDA, CDR2 SQIVND, per germline (reference sequence). CDR3 length: 15 residues. The CDR3 DNA reads TGTGCCAGTAGTATAGAGAGGGGGCGCCGTGAAAAACTGTTTTTT. Translating it yields CASSIERGRREKLFF. The full variable domain, rest sourced from reference TRBV19 and TRBJ1-4, is DGGITQSPKYLFRKEGQNVTLSCEQNLNHDAMYWYRQDPGQGLRLIYYSQIVNDFQKGDIAEGYSVSREKKESFPLTVTSAQKNPTAFYLCASSIERGRREKLFFGSGTQLSVL.

This rearrangement joins TRBV18 to TRBJ2-5, with 8 bases lining up with TRBD2. The CDR3 length is 14 residues. Germline V gene lookup returns CDR1 KGHSH and CDR2 LQKENI. Trimming at V came to 2 bases and at J to 3 bases, leaving 2 bases not matched to a gene. The CDR3 loop reads CASSPTSGEETQYF. In nucleotides, the CDR3 is TGTGCCAGCTCACCAACTAGCGGTGAAGAGACCCAGTACTTC.

J is TRBJ2-2 and V is TRBV5-1; a weak D match, TRBD1 (5 bases). Germline values: CDR1 SGHRS, CDR2 YFSETQ. With 0 bases removed from V and 6 bases from J, the gap between germline ends came to 9 bases. The CDR3 covers 14 residues. CDR3 amino acids: CASSLAGAPGELFF. CDR3 coding DNA: TGCGCCAGCAGCTTGGCTGGGGCCCCCGGGGAGCTGTTTTTT.

The V call is TRBV2, the J call TRBJ2-7; D remains unclear. V lost 3 bases and J lost 3, with 12 bases in between. Per the germline V gene, CDR1 is SNHLY and CDR2 is FYNNEI. The CDR3 is 14 residues long. DNA for the CDR3: TGTGCCAGCAGTGATCAGGTCACTTACTACGAGCAGTACTTC. Its translation is CASSDQVTYYEQYF.

The chain carries TRBV5-1 and TRBJ2-1, with 9 bases aligning to TRBD1. Germline V gives CDR1 SGHRS, CDR2 YFSETQ. The CDR3 has 16 amino acids. Trimming at V came to 3 bases and at J to 3 bases, leaving 7 bases not matched to a gene. The CDR3 DNA follows: TGCGCCAGCAGCTGGACTCAGGGACAGGGCTACAATGAGCAGTTCTTC. Protein product: CASSWTQGQGYNEQFF.

This clone was observed a single time. The V gene is TRBV5-1, the J gene TRBJ2-3, with 8 bases that match TRBD2. The CDR3 contains 16 residues. V lost 3 bases and J lost 4; bases outside the gene matches: 10. The germline CDR1 and CDR2 sequences are SGHRS and YFSETQ. The CDR3 loop reads CASSSQTAGGADTQYF. CDR3 bases: TGCGCCAGCAGCTCCCAGACCGCGGGAGGCGCAGATACGCAGTATTTT. The full variable domain, completed using reference TRBV5-1 and TRBJ2-3, is KAGVTQTPRYLIKTRGQQVTLSCSPISGHRSVSWYQQTPGQGLQFLFEYFSETQRNKGNFPGRFSGRQFSNSRSEMNVSTLELGDSALYLCASSSQTAGGADTQYFGPGTRLTVL.

This clone was detected only once. The V and J genes are TRBV6-5 and TRBJ2-1, with TRBD2 matching 13 bases. CDR3 length: 14 amino acids. CDR1 and CDR2 from the germline V gene are MNHEY and SVGAGI. Trimming took 6 bases from V and 4 from J; bases not matched to a gene: 0. CDR3 in DNA: TGTGCCAGCAGGGGACTAGCGGGATACAATGAGCAGTTCTTC. Amino acids: CASRGLAGYNEQFF.

This clone came up once. For the CDR3, the DNA is TGTGCCAGCTCACACGGGGGGAAAGATTCACCCCTCCACTTT. Its protein is CASSHGGKDSPLHF. V and J are TRBV18 and TRBJ1-6, with a possible D match to TRBD1 (5 bases). Trimming took 4 bases from V and 8 from J, leaving 12 bases between them. CDR1 KGHSH and CDR2 LQKENI come from the germline V gene. The CDR3 consists of 14 residues.